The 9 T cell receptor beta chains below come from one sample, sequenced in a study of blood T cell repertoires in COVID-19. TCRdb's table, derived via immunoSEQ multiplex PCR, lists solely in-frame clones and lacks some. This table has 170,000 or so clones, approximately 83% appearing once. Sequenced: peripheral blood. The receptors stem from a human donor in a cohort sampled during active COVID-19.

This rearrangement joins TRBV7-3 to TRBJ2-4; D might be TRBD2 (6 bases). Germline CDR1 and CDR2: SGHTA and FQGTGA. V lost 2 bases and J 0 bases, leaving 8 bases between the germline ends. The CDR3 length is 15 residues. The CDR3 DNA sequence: TGTGCCAGCAGCTTAGGAGCGGGAGCCAAAAACATTCAGTACTTC. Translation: CASSLGAGAKNIQYF.

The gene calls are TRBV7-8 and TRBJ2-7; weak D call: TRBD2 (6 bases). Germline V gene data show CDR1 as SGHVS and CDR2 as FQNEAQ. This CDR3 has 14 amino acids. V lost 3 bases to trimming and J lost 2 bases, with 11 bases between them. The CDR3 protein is CASSFGTGTYEQYF. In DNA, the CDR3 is TGTGCCAGCAGCTTTGGGACTGGGACCTACGAGCAGTACTTC.

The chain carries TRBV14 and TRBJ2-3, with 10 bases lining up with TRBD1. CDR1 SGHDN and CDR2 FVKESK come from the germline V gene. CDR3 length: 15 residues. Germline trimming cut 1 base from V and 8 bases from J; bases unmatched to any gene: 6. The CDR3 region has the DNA TGTGCCAGCAGCCAAGGGACAGGGGGAATGGGTACGCAGTATTTT. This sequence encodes CASSQGTGGMGTQYF.

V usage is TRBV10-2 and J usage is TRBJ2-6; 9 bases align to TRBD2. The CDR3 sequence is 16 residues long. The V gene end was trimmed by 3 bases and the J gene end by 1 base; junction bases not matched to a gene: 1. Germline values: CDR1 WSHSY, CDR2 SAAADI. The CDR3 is CASSEAGGSGANVLTF. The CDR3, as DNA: TGCGCCAGCAGTGAAGCGGGGGGTTCTGGGGCCAACGTCCTGACTTTC.

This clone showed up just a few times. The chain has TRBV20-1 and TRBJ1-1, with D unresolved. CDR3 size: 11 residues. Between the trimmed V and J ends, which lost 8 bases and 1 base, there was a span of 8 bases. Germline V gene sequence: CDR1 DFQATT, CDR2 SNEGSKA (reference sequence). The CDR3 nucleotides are TGCAGTCGACACAGGAACACTGAAGCTTTCTTT. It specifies CSRHRNTEAFF.

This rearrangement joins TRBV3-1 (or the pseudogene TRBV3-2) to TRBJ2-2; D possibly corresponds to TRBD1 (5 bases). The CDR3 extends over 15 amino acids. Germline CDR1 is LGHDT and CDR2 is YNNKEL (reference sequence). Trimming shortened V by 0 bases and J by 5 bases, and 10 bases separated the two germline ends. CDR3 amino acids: CASSQDRVGTGELFF. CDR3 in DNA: TGTGCCAGCAGCCAAGACAGGGTGGGAACCGGGGAGCTGTTTTTT.

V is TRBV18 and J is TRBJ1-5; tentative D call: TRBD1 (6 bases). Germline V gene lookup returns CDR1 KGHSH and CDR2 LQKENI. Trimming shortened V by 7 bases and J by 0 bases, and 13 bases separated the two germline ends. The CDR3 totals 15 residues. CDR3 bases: TGTGCCAGCTTCGGACAGACCTATAGCAATCAGCCCCAGCATTTT. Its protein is CASFGQTYSNQPQHF.

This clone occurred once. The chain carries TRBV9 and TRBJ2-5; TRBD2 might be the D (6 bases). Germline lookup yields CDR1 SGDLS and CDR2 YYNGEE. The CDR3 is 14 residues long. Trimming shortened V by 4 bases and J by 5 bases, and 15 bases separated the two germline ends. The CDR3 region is CASSKTRWGETQYF. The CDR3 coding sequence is TGTGCCAGCAGCAAGACTAGGTGGGGGGAGACCCAGTACTTC.

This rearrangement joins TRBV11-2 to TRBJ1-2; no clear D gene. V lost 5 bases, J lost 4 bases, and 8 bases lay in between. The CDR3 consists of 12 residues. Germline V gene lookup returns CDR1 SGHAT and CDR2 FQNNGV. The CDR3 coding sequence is TGTGCCAGCAGCCCCGACACCTATGGCTACACCTTC. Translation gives CASSPDTYGYTF.